The sequence of this TCR beta chain was determined in a study of cytomegalovirus exposure and HLA in healthy donors. Per the germline V gene, CDR1 is LNHDA and CDR2 is SQIVND (reference sequence). The CDR3 runs 19 residues. V gave up 6 bases and J gave up 4 bases; unmatched junction bases: 13. Use of 60 Vbeta and 13 Jbeta primers characterized the PCR. Profiling relied on immunoSEQ multiplex PCR, and the TCRdb table lists in-frame clones only, not all of them. The sample holds some 51,000 clones, approximately 80% seen once. This clonotype originated in a female donor in good health and CMV-seronegative. Source material: PBMCs. The rearrangement uses TRBV19 and TRBJ2-3; the match to TRBD2 covers 16 bases. The CDR3 loop reads CASRVGTSGRAHRSDTQYF. The CDR3 DNA sequence: TGTGCCAGTAGGGTAGGGACTAGCGGGAGGGCTCATCGTTCAGATACGCAGTATTTT. Full variable domain (missing parts from reference TRBV19 and TRBJ2-3): DGGITQSPKYLFRKEGQNVTLSCEQNLNHDAMYWYRQDPGQGLRLIYYSQIVNDFQKGDIAEGYSVSREKKESFPLTVTSAQKNPTAFYLCASRVGTSGRAHRSDTQYFGPGTRLTVL.